This is a list of T cell receptor beta chains from one sample in a study of CD8+CD57+ T cells in acquired aplastic anemia. TCRdb recomputed calls from the reads with MiXCR, one row per CDR3 protein. The sample holds 250,000 or so distinct CDR3 sequences, more than 40% seen once. Sequences were obtained from sorted CD4+, CD8+, or CD8+CD57+ T cells (not recorded which) from PBMCs. These receptors were collected from a human donor with aplastic anemia. Each CDR3 is given with its conserved first and last residue. A D gene is named only where the DNA matches it firmly. For some rows the clone size is stated as once, few or many, or as a class when expanded; others skip it.

TRBJ1-4 | many | TRBV7-9 | TRBD1 | TGTGCCAGCAGCGGGACAGGCGCTGCAACTAATGAAAAACTGTTTTTT | CASSGTGAATNEKLFF
TRBJ1-1 | - | TRBV10-3 | TRBD1 | TGTGCCATCATGCCGAGACAGGGGGCAAACACTGAAGCTTTCTTT | CAIMPRQGANTEAFF
TRBJ2-1 | many | TRBV10-2 | TRBD2 | TGCGCCAGCAGTGCTGTGTTCCTCGGCCCCTCCCTAGCGGGAGGGCAGAATGAGCAGTTCTTC | CASSAVFLGPSLAGGQNEQFF
TRBJ2-5 | - | TRBV20-1 | - | TGCAGTGCTAAGGGGGACACGGGCAAAGAGACCCAGTACTTC | CSAKGDTGKETQYF
TRBJ1-2 | - | TRBV3-2 | - | TGTGCCAGCTCACCACGTAGGGTCCCGAGCTATGGCTACACCTTC | CASSPRRVPSYGYTF
TRBJ1-3 | - | TRBV29-1 | - | TGCAGCGTTGAAGGGACTCCAAACCTCTCTGGAAACACCATATATTTT | CSVEGTPNLSGNTIYF
TRBJ1-1 | many | TRBV20-1 | TRBD1 | TGCAGTGCTTGGGACAGGGGCATACCAGACACTGAAGCTTTCTTT | CSAWDRGIPDTEAFF
TRBJ2-1 | - | TRBV24-1 | TRBD2 | TGTGCCACCAGTGATCCGGGACTAGCCTTCCATGAGCAGTTTTTC | CATSDPGLAFHEQFF
TRBJ2-7 | many | TRBV20-1 | TRBD2 | TGCAGTGCTAGGGCCCCGTGGCGGGAGGCCCCTGACGAGCAGTACTTC | CSARAPWREAPDEQYF
TRBJ2-2 | many | TRBV5-1 | - | TGCGCCAGCAGCCGGGACCGTCGTTACACCGGGGAGCTGTTTTTT | CASSRDRRYTGELFF
TRBJ2-7 | many | TRBV7-8 | - | TGTGCCAGCAGCAGTATGCCCTCCTACGAGCAGTACTTC | CASSSMPSYEQYF
TRBJ2-2 | many | TRBV5-1 | - | TGCGCCACCCAGGGAGGGGGTGCTGCCGGGGAGCTGTTTTTT | CATQGGGAAGELFF
TRBJ2-7 | many | TRBV6-5 | - | TGTGCCAGCAGTTACTCCGTCAATCCAAACTACGAGCAGTACTTC | CASSYSVNPNYEQYF
TRBJ1-2 | - | TRBV6-4 | - | TGTGCCAGCACGACACTGGATGGTGGCTACACCTTC | CASTTLDGGYTF
TRBJ2-7 | - | TRBV7-9 | TRBD1 | TGTGCCAGCAGCGCGACGGGACAGGGGCGTTACGAGCAGTACTTC | CASSATGQGRYEQYF
TRBJ1-1 | many | TRBV14 | - | TGTGCCAGCAGCCCCCCAGTTCGGGGGGTAGCTTTCTTT | CASSPPVRGVAFF
TRBJ1-5 | many | TRBV20-1 | - | TGCAGTGCTAGGGGGGCGAGAGACACGGAAAAAGATAGCAATCAGCCCCAGCATTTT | CSARGARDTEKDSNQPQHF
TRBJ2-7 | - | TRBV9 | - | TGTGCCAGCAGCGTAGGTGGGACAACCTACGAGCAGTACTTC | CASSVGGTTYEQYF
TRBJ1-4 | - | TRBV14 | - | TGTGCCAGCAGCCAACGCGAAACCAATGAAAAACTGTTTTTT | CASSQRETNEKLFF
TRBJ2-2 | - | TRBV2 | TRBD1 | TGTGCCACCGAGACAGGGACGAACACCGGGGAGCTGTTTTTT | CATETGTNTGELFF
TRBJ1-2 | many | TRBV9 | - | TGTGCCAGCAGCGTAGGCAGGATTAACTATGGCTACACCTTC | CASSVGRINYGYTF
TRBJ2-1 | - | TRBV14 | TRBD2 | TGTGCCAGCAGAGATGGGGGAGGGACCTACAATGAGCAGTTCTTC | CASRDGGGTYNEQFF
TRBJ1-2 | - | TRBV5-4 | - | TGTGCCAGCAGCCTAACTAGCGGGGGAAGGGGCTACACCTTC | CASSLTSGGRGYTF
TRBJ1-4 | many | TRBV4-1 | - | TGCGCTAGCTCAGCTGCAACTAATGAAAAACTGTTTTTT | CASSAATNEKLFF
TRBJ2-1 | many | TRBV6-1 | TRBD2 | TGTGCCAGCAGTGATCCTGATGGACTAGCGGAGCAGTTCTTC | CASSDPDGLAEQFF
TRBJ1-5 | - | TRBV29-1 | - | TGCAGCGTTGTGAAGCGGGGGGGCACAGGTACGCAGCATTTT | CSVVKRGGTGTQHF
TRBJ1-6 | - | TRBV5-6 | - | TGTGCCGGCAGCTTTTCAGGGGCCAGGGATAATTCACCCCTCCACTTT | CAGSFSGARDNSPLHF
TRBJ2-7 | many | TRBV20-1 | - | TGCAGTGCTAGAGATTTCGCGGGGGCCTCCTACGAGCAGTACTTC | CSARDFAGASYEQYF
TRBJ2-1 | many | TRBV20-1 | - | TGCAGTGCTAGAGCGATAGGAACACCCAGGAACAATGAGCAGTTCTTC | CSARAIGTPRNNEQFF
TRBJ1-1 | - | TRBV7-2 | - | TGTGCCAGCAGTTTACAGGGCGCTGAAGCTTTCTTT | CASSLQGAEAFF
TRBJ1-5 | many | TRBV2 | - | TGTGCCAGCAGTGCTGCGGCGAAACAGGGCGGAAATCAGCCCCAGCATTTT | CASSAAAKQGGNQPQHF
TRBJ2-1 | - | TRBV7-2 | - | TGTGCCAGCAGCCCCCGAATTGCGTACAATGAGCAGTTCTTC | CASSPRIAYNEQFF
TRBJ2-7 | - | TRBV7-2 | - | TGTGCCAGCAGCTTAGCGGGGTCCTCGTCCTACGAGCAGTACTTC | CASSLAGSSSYEQYF
TRBJ1-2 | once | TRBV7-6 | - | TGTGCCAGCAGCTCTATCCAGGGCTATGGCTACACCTTC | CASSSIQGYGYTF
TRBJ2-1 | few | TRBV27 | TRBD1 | TGTGCCAGCAGTTCCCGCGGGACAGGCTACAATGAGCAGTTCTTC | CASSSRGTGYNEQFF
TRBJ2-7 | - | TRBV28 | TRBD1 | TGTGCCAGCAGTTGGGACAGGGTAGGGCCTTACGAGCAGTACTTC | CASSWDRVGPYEQYF
TRBJ1-1 | few | TRBV7-9 | - | TGTGCCAGCAGCCAAGATCCCGAAGAGTGCGGATCGCTATCGCTCACTGAAGCTTTCTTT | CASSQDPEECGSLSLTEAFF
TRBJ2-1 | - | TRBV10-2 | - | TGCGCCAGCAGTGAATTCGCCTACAATGAGCAGTTCTTC | CASSEFAYNEQFF
TRBJ1-1 | - | TRBV5-1 | TRBD1 | TGTGCCAGCAGCTTGGGGGCAGGGGGCAGCGGAGCTTTCTTT | CASSLGAGGSGAFF
TRBJ2-5 | many | TRBV9 | - | TGTGCCAGCACGCCAGGGTTTGGAGAGACCCAGTACTTC | CASTPGFGETQYF
TRBJ2-5 | - | TRBV7-2 | TRBD2 | TGTGCCAGCTCACCATCTAGCGGGGGAGGAGAGACCCAGTACTTC | CASSPSSGGGETQYF
TRBJ2-7 | - | TRBV10-2 | TRBD1 | TGCGCCAGCAGCGGACAGGGATTCGGCGAGCAGTACTTC | CASSGQGFGEQYF
TRBJ2-1 | - | TRBV12-3/TRBV12-4 | TRBD1 | TGTGCCAGCGGAGGGACAGGGGAAAATGAGCAGTTCTTC | CASGGTGENEQFF
TRBJ2-5 | many | TRBV7-6 | TRBD1 | TGTGCCAGCAGTTGGACAGGGTCAACAAAAGAGACCCAGTACTTC | CASSWTGSTKETQYF
TRBJ2-3 | - | TRBV12-3/TRBV12-4 | TRBD1 | TGTGCCAGCAGCTCAACAGGGGATGGCACAGATACGCAGTATTTT | CASSSTGDGTDTQYF
TRBJ1-6 | - | TRBV7-9 | TRBD1 | TGTGCCAGCAGCGGGTCGACAGGGCCCAATTCACCCCTCAACTTT | CASSGSTGPNSPLNF
TRBJ2-2 | - | TRBV24-1 | - | TGTGCCACCAGTGATTCCAGGACAGGGGAGCTGTTTTTT | CATSDSRTGELFF
TRBJ1-1 | - | TRBV7-9 | - | TGTGCCAGCAGTTCGCGCAGGGAGAACACTGAAGCTTTCTTT | CASSSRRENTEAFF
TRBJ2-1 | - | TRBV9 | TRBD1 | TGTGCCAGCAGCCAATCCGGGACAGGGGCCAATGAGCAGTTCTTC | CASSQSGTGANEQFF
TRBJ2-1 | - | TRBV29-1 | - | TGCAGCGTTGATATCTCCTACAATGAGCAGTTCTTC | CSVDISYNEQFF
TRBJ1-2 | - | TRBV10-3 | - | TGTGCCACAATAACCCCGGGAGACAACTATGGCTACACCTTC | CATITPGDNYGYTF
TRBJ2-1 | many | TRBV20-1 | - | TGCAGTGCTAGATGGGGCGGCGGGATGGATGAGCAGTTCTTC | CSARWGGGMDEQFF
TRBJ2-7 | - | TRBV7-8 | - | TGTGCCAGCAGCTTAGGAGTTGGGACTCCGAGGGACGAGCAGTACTTC | CASSLGVGTPRDEQYF
TRBJ1-1 | many | TRBV7-9 | - | TGTGCCAGCAGAAGAGACAGGAACACTGAAGCTTTCTTT | CASRRDRNTEAFF
TRBJ1-2 | - | TRBV7-6 | - | TGTGCCAGCAGCTTAGAGGTGGGGGACTATGGCTACACCTTC | CASSLEVGDYGYTF
TRBJ2-3 | few | TRBV5-1 | - | TGCGCCAGCAGCGCCCGTCGAGATACGCAGTATTTT | CASSARRDTQYF
TRBJ1-6 | many | TRBV5-1 | TRBD1 | TGCGCCAGCAGCGTAGGGGACAGTCGACCTAATTCACCCCTCCACTTT | CASSVGDSRPNSPLHF
TRBJ1-6 | many | TRBV15 | TRBD1 | TGTGCCACCAGCAGAAGGGGGCCCTATAATTCACCCCTCCACTTT | CATSRRGPYNSPLHF
TRBJ1-5 | - | TRBV5-8 | TRBD1 | TGTGCCAGCAGCTTGAGAGTTGGGGGACAGGGTTTACTTTTT | CASSLRVGGQGLLF